These T cell receptor beta chains were read from a single sample in a study of T cell responses to AZD1222 COVID-19 vaccine. The data were produced by immunoSEQ multiplex PCR, yet TCRdb's version contains in-frame clones alone and is incomplete. The data contain fewer than 55,000 clones, approximately 86% of them singletons. The sample in question was peripheral blood, obtained on day 0 of AZD1222 vaccination. The receptors originated from an adult in good health. Both conserved end residues are part of each CDR3. A D gene is named only where the DNA matches it firmly. Not every row has a clone size; where given, it reads once, few, many or a size class.

abundance: -; v_gene: TRBV12-3/TRBV12-4; d_gene: -; j_gene: TRBJ2-1; CDR3nt: TGTGCCAGCAGCTTCTACAATGAGCAGTTCTTC; CDR3aa: CASSFYNEQFF
abundance: -; v_gene: TRBV19; d_gene: -; j_gene: TRBJ1-5; CDR3nt: TGTGCCAGTAGTATAGCTGGCAGTATTGGTTCTCAGCCCCAGCATTTT; CDR3aa: CASSIAGSIGSQPQHF
abundance: -; v_gene: TRBV7-2; d_gene: TRBD1; j_gene: TRBJ2-1; CDR3nt: TGTGCCAGCAGCCCGGACAGGGTTCTCGCTGAGCAGTTCTTC; CDR3aa: CASSPDRVLAEQFF
abundance: few; v_gene: TRBV11-2; d_gene: -; j_gene: TRBJ2-1; CDR3nt: TGTGCCAGCAGCCCCAGGGGGGGTAGTGAGCAGTTCTTC; CDR3aa: CASSPRGGSEQFF
abundance: -; v_gene: TRBV7-2; d_gene: -; j_gene: TRBJ1-2; CDR3nt: TGTGCCAGCAGCCTCCGGACAGATCGTGGCTACACCTTC; CDR3aa: CASSLRTDRGYTF
abundance: -; v_gene: TRBV29-1; d_gene: -; j_gene: TRBJ1-3; CDR3nt: TGCAGCGTTGATGCGGGTTCTGGAAACACCATATATTTT; CDR3aa: CSVDAGSGNTIYF
abundance: -; v_gene: TRBV30; d_gene: -; j_gene: TRBJ1-5; CDR3nt: TGTGCCTGGAGTGTGGGAGGTAGGACGCAGCCCCAGCATTTT; CDR3aa: CAWSVGGRTQPQHF
abundance: -; v_gene: TRBV4-3; d_gene: -; j_gene: TRBJ2-1; CDR3nt: TGCGCCAGCAGCCAAGGATGGAAAGCTTACAATGAGCAGTTCTTC; CDR3aa: CASSQGWKAYNEQFF
abundance: -; v_gene: TRBV4-1; d_gene: -; j_gene: TRBJ2-7; CDR3nt: TGCGCCAGCAGCCAAGGCGGAAACCTCTACGAGCAGTACTTC; CDR3aa: CASSQGGNLYEQYF
abundance: -; v_gene: TRBV7-9; d_gene: -; j_gene: TRBJ1-1; CDR3nt: TGTGCCAGCAGCTTCGCGGGACGGCGAGGTGGTGGCACTGAAGCTTTCTTT; CDR3aa: CASSFAGRRGGGTEAFF
abundance: -; v_gene: TRBV28; d_gene: -; j_gene: TRBJ2-4; CDR3nt: TGTGCCAGCAGTGAATGGGGTGCCAAAAACATTCAGTACTTC; CDR3aa: CASSEWGAKNIQYF
abundance: few; v_gene: TRBV12-3/TRBV12-4; d_gene: -; j_gene: TRBJ1-2; CDR3nt: TGTGCCAGCAGTCCCGGGGATCTCTATGGCTACACCTTC; CDR3aa: CASSPGDLYGYTF
abundance: -; v_gene: TRBV3-1/TRBV3-2; d_gene: -; j_gene: TRBJ2-1; CDR3nt: TGTGCCAGCAGCCAAGATCTAGGACAGTACAATGAGCAGTTCTTC; CDR3aa: CASSQDLGQYNEQFF
abundance: once; v_gene: TRBV9; d_gene: TRBD2; j_gene: TRBJ2-1; CDR3nt: TGTGCCAGCAGTACACTAGCGAGCTCCTACAATGAGCAGTTCTTC; CDR3aa: CASSTLASSYNEQFF
abundance: once; v_gene: TRBV25-1; d_gene: TRBD2; j_gene: TRBJ2-1; CDR3nt: TGTGCCAGCAGTGGGCGGACTAGCGGGAGTGGGTATGAGCAGTTCTTC; CDR3aa: CASSGRTSGSGYEQFF
abundance: -; v_gene: TRBV5-8; d_gene: -; j_gene: TRBJ1-1; CDR3nt: TGTGCCAGCAGCTTGACAGTCAACACTGAAGCTTTCTTT; CDR3aa: CASSLTVNTEAFF
abundance: -; v_gene: TRBV10-3; d_gene: TRBD1; j_gene: TRBJ1-1; CDR3nt: TGTGCCATCAGCGGACAGGATCAGTACTCTGAAGCTTTCTTT; CDR3aa: CAISGQDQYSEAFF
abundance: -; v_gene: TRBV6-6; d_gene: TRBD1; j_gene: TRBJ1-2; CDR3nt: TGTGCCAGTGCGACAGGGTTTAACTATGGCTACACCTTC; CDR3aa: CASATGFNYGYTF
abundance: -; v_gene: TRBV6-6; d_gene: -; j_gene: TRBJ2-2; CDR3nt: TGTGCCAGCAGTTACTGGGCTGCCCAAGGGACCGGGGAGCTGTTTTTT; CDR3aa: CASSYWAAQGTGELFF
abundance: -; v_gene: TRBV5-6; d_gene: -; j_gene: TRBJ1-6; CDR3nt: TGTGCCAGCAGCCCCGGAGGGCAGGGCTTAAGGTCACCCCTCCACTTT; CDR3aa: CASSPGGQGLRSPLHF
abundance: -; v_gene: TRBV7-2; d_gene: -; j_gene: TRBJ2-1; CDR3nt: TGTGCCAGCAGCTCCGGGGGGCACTACAATGAGCAGTTCTTC; CDR3aa: CASSSGGHYNEQFF
abundance: once; v_gene: TRBV30; d_gene: TRBD2; j_gene: TRBJ2-1; CDR3nt: TGTGCCTGGAGTCTCCCGGGGGGACCGGGGTTCTTC; CDR3aa: CAWSLPGGPGFF
abundance: -; v_gene: TRBV15; d_gene: -; j_gene: TRBJ2-5; CDR3nt: TGTGCCACCAGCGGGCGGCTCCAAGAGACCCAGTACTTC; CDR3aa: CATSGRLQETQYF
abundance: -; v_gene: TRBV5-1; d_gene: -; j_gene: TRBJ1-5; CDR3nt: TGCGCCAGCAGCTTGGGGGGCCTCGGCAATCAGCCCCAGCATTTT; CDR3aa: CASSLGGLGNQPQHF
abundance: -; v_gene: TRBV11-2; d_gene: -; j_gene: TRBJ2-5; CDR3nt: TGTGCCAGCAGCGAAGAGGGGCGGGGCCCTCAGGAGACCCAGTACTTC; CDR3aa: CASSEEGRGPQETQYF
abundance: once; v_gene: TRBV10-3; d_gene: -; j_gene: TRBJ2-2; CDR3nt: TGTGCCATCAGTGAGGGGACGGACACCGGGGAGCTGTTTTTT; CDR3aa: CAISEGTDTGELFF
abundance: -; v_gene: TRBV5-1; d_gene: -; j_gene: TRBJ1-4; CDR3nt: TGCGCCAGCAGCTTGGGGGCGGCTAATGAAAAACTGTTTTTT; CDR3aa: CASSLGAANEKLFF
abundance: -; v_gene: TRBV27; d_gene: -; j_gene: TRBJ1-4; CDR3nt: TGTGCCAGCAGAAATGCGCGGGTCTCTAATGAAAAACTGTTTTTT; CDR3aa: CASRNARVSNEKLFF
abundance: -; v_gene: TRBV5-4; d_gene: -; j_gene: TRBJ2-2; CDR3nt: TGTGCCAGCAGCGTTGACCGTTTAGGGGAGCTGTTTTTT; CDR3aa: CASSVDRLGELFF
abundance: -; v_gene: TRBV5-8; d_gene: -; j_gene: TRBJ2-3; CDR3nt: TGTGCCAGCAGCTTTTCTTTGGATACGCAGTATTTT; CDR3aa: CASSFSLDTQYF
abundance: -; v_gene: TRBV5-1; d_gene: -; j_gene: TRBJ1-1; CDR3nt: TGCGCCAGCAGCTTCGGTGTGGGACGGGGAAGGATGAACACTGAAGCTTTCTTT; CDR3aa: CASSFGVGRGRMNTEAFF
abundance: -; v_gene: TRBV28; d_gene: -; j_gene: TRBJ1-5; CDR3nt: TGTGCCAGCGCAGGGGAGAAGAGCAATCAGCCCCAGCATTTT; CDR3aa: CASAGEKSNQPQHF
abundance: -; v_gene: TRBV9; d_gene: -; j_gene: TRBJ2-2; CDR3nt: TGTGCCAGCAGCCAGGGACAATTGAACACCGGGGAGCTGTTTTTT; CDR3aa: CASSQGQLNTGELFF
abundance: -; v_gene: TRBV18; d_gene: -; j_gene: TRBJ1-2; CDR3nt: TGTGCCAGCTCAGCCCAAACGGAGGGTGGCTACACCTTC; CDR3aa: CASSAQTEGGYTF
abundance: -; v_gene: TRBV28; d_gene: -; j_gene: TRBJ2-7; CDR3nt: TGTGCCAGCAGCTTTACGTTTGAGCAGTACTTC; CDR3aa: CASSFTFEQYF
abundance: -; v_gene: TRBV5-1; d_gene: TRBD2; j_gene: TRBJ2-3; CDR3nt: TGCGCCAGCAGCTTGTCCCTGGCGGGAGTTACAGATACGCAGTATTTT; CDR3aa: CASSLSLAGVTDTQYF
abundance: once; v_gene: TRBV2; d_gene: -; j_gene: TRBJ2-7; CDR3nt: TGTGCCAGCAGTGTTGGAGCGGGTTCTTCCTACGAGCAGTACTTC; CDR3aa: CASSVGAGSSYEQYF
abundance: -; v_gene: TRBV23-1; d_gene: -; j_gene: TRBJ1-3; CDR3nt: TGCGCCAGCCCCAGCCGGGGTAGCTCTGGAAACACCATATATTTT; CDR3aa: CASPSRGSSGNTIYF
abundance: -; v_gene: TRBV15; d_gene: TRBD2; j_gene: TRBJ2-7; CDR3nt: TGTGCCACCAGCAGAGATGCGGGGGTATGGTCCTACGAGCAGTACTTC; CDR3aa: CATSRDAGVWSYEQYF
abundance: -; v_gene: TRBV5-4; d_gene: TRBD2; j_gene: TRBJ2-7; CDR3nt: TGTGCCAGCAGCTGGGGTTTTGATAGCGGGAATCGGGAGCAGTACTTC; CDR3aa: CASSWGFDSGNREQYF
abundance: -; v_gene: TRBV4-3; d_gene: -; j_gene: TRBJ2-2; CDR3nt: TGCGCCAGCAGCCAAGATCTGGGGAACCTCGCCGGGGAGCTGTTTTTT; CDR3aa: CASSQDLGNLAGELFF
abundance: -; v_gene: TRBV19; d_gene: TRBD1; j_gene: TRBJ2-1; CDR3nt: TGTGCCAGTAGTATCTCGGGACAGTCGAACAATGAGCAGTTCTTC; CDR3aa: CASSISGQSNNEQFF
abundance: -; v_gene: TRBV27; d_gene: TRBD2; j_gene: TRBJ2-1; CDR3nt: TGTGCCAGCAGTGTGACGAAACGGGGGGGTGGGACTAATGAGCAGTTCTTC; CDR3aa: CASSVTKRGGGTNEQFF
abundance: -; v_gene: TRBV6-5; d_gene: -; j_gene: TRBJ2-1; CDR3nt: TGTGCCAGCAGTTACTACGTGAGCGGTGAGCAGTTCTTC; CDR3aa: CASSYYVSGEQFF
abundance: -; v_gene: TRBV6-5; d_gene: TRBD2; j_gene: TRBJ2-1; CDR3nt: TGTGCCAGCAGCCGGACTAGCGGGGTATACAATGAGCAGTTCTTC; CDR3aa: CASSRTSGVYNEQFF
abundance: -; v_gene: TRBV28; d_gene: -; j_gene: TRBJ2-1; CDR3nt: TGTGCCAGCTCACGGGTTTTTTCGGATGAGCAGTTCTTC; CDR3aa: CASSRVFSDEQFF
abundance: -; v_gene: TRBV7-3; d_gene: TRBD2; j_gene: TRBJ2-1; CDR3nt: TGTGCCAGCAGCCACACCGGACTAGCTAATGAGCAGTTCTTC; CDR3aa: CASSHTGLANEQFF
abundance: -; v_gene: TRBV7-9; d_gene: TRBD1; j_gene: TRBJ1-5; CDR3nt: TGTGCCAGCAGCACAGACAGGGTGCCCCAGCATTTT; CDR3aa: CASSTDRVPQHF
abundance: -; v_gene: TRBV7-9; d_gene: -; j_gene: TRBJ1-2; CDR3nt: TGTGCCAGCAGCCTCGGCGGGGGCTATGGCTACACCTTC; CDR3aa: CASSLGGGYGYTF